These 32 T cell receptor beta chains originate from one sample sequenced in a study of technical replicates of blood from a few donors. Using immunoSEQ multiplex PCR, the repertoire was profiled, and TCRdb retains in-frame clones only, with some absent. This table has tens of thousands of clones, about 98% appearing once. The sequenced material came from T cells isolated from PBMCs. The origin of the receptors is a human donor in good health.

This chain connects TRBV29-1 to TRBJ1-2; TRBD1 is a possible D gene (5 bases). Germline V gene data show CDR1 as SQVTM and CDR2 as ANQGSEA. V lost 5 bases, J lost 4 bases, and 20 bases lay in between. The CDR3 extends over 15 amino acids. The CDR3 region is CSVNRGGDDSYGYTF. The CDR3 nucleotides read TGCAGCGTTAATCGTGGAGGGGACGACTCCTATGGCTACACCTTC.

V is TRBV19 and J is TRBJ1-4; 7 nucleotides align to TRBD1. V shed 11 bases and J 4 bases; nucleotides not matched to a gene: 7. This CDR3 has 13 residues. Germline CDR1 reads LNHDA; CDR2 reads SQIVND (reference sequence). The CDR3 coding sequence is TGTGCCGGACAGGACAGAGTTAATGAAAAACTGTTTTTT. This codes for CAGQDRVNEKLFF.

This clone was detected only once. The J gene is TRBJ2-3, the V gene TRBV10-2, with D tentatively TRBD2 (5 bases). The CDR3 has 17 residues. Germline loops: CDR1 WSHSY, CDR2 SAAADI. Trimming removed 0 bases from V and 4 bases from J, with 17 bases in between. CDR3 nucleotide sequence: TGCGCCAGCAGTGAGTCGGGCTGGTACGACGGGGCAGATACGCAGTATTTT. It codes for CASSESGWYDGADTQYF.

The chain employs TRBV4-1 and TRBJ2-3; 12 bases are a match to TRBD2. With 5 bases clipped from V and 2 bases from J, the junction kept 5 bases outside the gene matches. The CDR3 extends over 16 amino acids. In germline, CDR1 is MGHRA, CDR2 YSYEKL. As DNA, the CDR3 is TGCGCCAGCAGCGGGGGACTAGCGGGCCCCACAGATACGCAGTATTTT. Its protein product is CASSGGLAGPTDTQYF.

The chain uses TRBV18 and TRBJ1-5, with D perhaps matching TRBD1 (6 bases). The CDR3 sequence is 13 residues long. V was pared by 4 bases and J by 7 bases, with 11 bases between. The germline V gene encodes CDR1 KGHSH and CDR2 LQKENI. CDR3 region: CASSLGGIQPQHF. In DNA form, the CDR3 reads TGTGCCAGCTCACTAGGGGGAATCCAGCCCCAGCATTTT.

This sequence joins TRBV28 and TRBJ2-7; TRBD2 is a possible D gene (5 bases). Trimming stripped 4 bases from V and 0 bases from J, with 19 bases between. From germline, CDR1 is MDHEN and CDR2 SYDVKM. The CDR3 totals 17 residues. DNA for the CDR3: TGTGCCAGCAGTTACGCGTTAGCGAAATTTAGCTCCTACGAGCAGTACTTC. Translated: CASSYALAKFSSYEQYF.

The V and J genes are TRBV5-1 and TRBJ2-7; 11 nucleotides agree with TRBD2. With 6 bases clipped from V and 4 bases from J, the junction kept 6 bases outside the gene matches. Germline V gives CDR1 SGHRS, CDR2 YFSETQ. This CDR3 region has 14 residues. The CDR3 nucleotides are TGCGCCAGCAACCCGGGACTAGCGGAGTACGAGCAGTACTTC. Translated: CASNPGLAEYEQYF.

The chain joins TRBV5-4 to TRBJ1-4, with TRBD1 as a possible D gene (6 bases). From germline, CDR1 is SGHNT and CDR2 YYREEE (reference sequence). With 4 bases removed from V and 8 bases from J, the gap between germline ends came to 18 bases. This CDR3 has 15 amino acids. The CDR3 spells CASSRAGEGVEKLFF. CDR3 nucleotides: TGTGCCAGCAGCAGAGCAGGGGAAGGGGTAGAAAAACTGTTTTTT. The full variable domain, in which reference TRBV5-4 and TRBJ1-4 provide the parts outside the CDR3, is ETGVTQSPTHLIKTRGQQVTLRCSSQSGHNTVSWYQQALGQGPQFIFQYYREEENGRGNFPPRFSGLQFPNYSSELNVNALELDDSALYLCASSRAGEGVEKLFFGSGTQLSVL.

V usage is TRBV5-4 and J usage is TRBJ2-5, with 10 nucleotides matching TRBD1. After removal of 3 bases from V and 4 bases from J, the junction contained 9 bases not matched to a gene. Germline CDR1 is SGHNT and CDR2 is YYREEE (reference sequence). The CDR3 covers 16 residues. The CDR3 region is CASSSKKTGGAETQYF. In nucleotides, the CDR3 is TGTGCCAGCAGCTCGAAAAAGACAGGGGGCGCAGAGACCCAGTACTTC.

This rearrangement joins TRBV6-6 to TRBJ1-2; TRBD1 agrees at 7 bases. Germline V lookup: CDR1 MNHNY, CDR2 SVGAGI (reference sequence). The CDR3 covers 14 residues. V lost 2 bases and J lost 0; bases outside the gene matches: 0. CDR3 in DNA: TGTGCCAGCAGTTACCAGGGGGCTAACTATGGCTACACCTTC. Its protein is CASSYQGANYGYTF.

The chain links TRBV5-8 to TRBJ2-7; 8 bases agree with TRBD1. V shed 5 bases and J 0 bases; nucleotides not matched to a gene: 7. The CDR3 contains 15 residues. Germline CDR1 SGHTS, CDR2 YDEGEE. DNA of the CDR3: TGTGCCAGCAGGGTAACAGGGGGAAGCTCCTACGAGCAGTACTTC. Its translation: CASRVTGGSSYEQYF. The full variable domain, its missing parts supplied by reference TRBV5-8 and TRBJ2-7, is EAGVTQSPTHLIKTRGQQATLRCSPISGHTSVYWYQQALGLGLQFLLWYDEGEERNRGNFPPRFSGRQFPNYSSELNVNALELEDSALYLCASRVTGGSSYEQYFGPGTRLTVT.

The chain employs TRBV2 and TRBJ2-7; TRBD1 matches 8 bases. CDR1 is SNHLY, CDR2 FYNNEI, per germline. Trimming at V came to 5 bases and at J to 7 bases, leaving 7 bases not matched to a gene. The CDR3 contains 13 residues. In DNA, the CDR3 is TGTGCCAGCAGTACCCAGGGGGCTGGAGAGCAGTACTTC. It specifies CASSTQGAGEQYF. The full variable domain, rest sourced from reference TRBV2 and TRBJ2-7, is EPEVTQTPSHQVTQMGQEVILRCVPISNHLYFYWYRQILGQKVEFLVSFYNNEISEKSEIFDDQFSVERPDGSNFTLKIRSTKLEDSAMYFCASSTQGAGEQYFGPGTRLTVT.

This chain joins TRBV4-1 and TRBJ2-7; tentatively, D is TRBD2 (6 bases). V was trimmed by 0 bases and J by 2 bases, leaving 17 bases between them. Germline V lookup: CDR1 MGHRA, CDR2 YSYEKL. The CDR3 is made up of 17 amino acids. The CDR3 loop is CASSQDSEGIGTYEQYF. CDR3 coding DNA: TGCGCCAGCAGCCAAGATTCGGAGGGTATAGGTACCTACGAGCAGTACTTC.

As DNA, the CDR3 is TGCGCCAGCAGCCAAGGGCGGTTCGGGGGGCGATCCTACGAGCAGTACTTC. It specifies CASSQGRFGGRSYEQYF. The chain couples TRBV4-1 to TRBJ2-7, with a tentative D call TRBD2 (7 bases). The CDR3 has 17 amino acids. V lost 1 base and J lost 1, with 17 bases in between. Germline V gives CDR1 MGHRA, CDR2 YSYEKL.

CDR3 DNA: TGTGCCAGCAGCCCCGGACAGATGAACACTGAAGCTTTCTTT. Translated, it gives CASSPGQMNTEAFF. The chain couples TRBV7-3 to TRBJ1-1; tentatively, D is TRBD1 (6 bases). From germline, CDR1 is SGHTA and CDR2 FQGTGA. The CDR3 is made up of 14 amino acids. The ends were cut back, 5 bases at V and 0 bases at J, with 10 bases in the middle.

This rearrangement joins TRBV9 to TRBJ2-7; tentative D call: TRBD1 (6 bases). CDR1 SGDLS and CDR2 YYNGEE come from the germline V gene. Trimming left V 3 bases short and J 3 bases short, with 7 bases between. There are 12 residues in the CDR3. The DNA of the CDR3 is TGTGCCAGCAGCGGAGGGGGCTACGAGCAGTACTTC. This codes for CASSGGGYEQYF.

Details on this clone: An end of the junction does not agree with germline; a read error may underlie this. The chain employs TRBV28 and TRBJ1-5, with D possibly matching TRBD1 (5 bases). The CDR3 loop spans 13 amino acids. The V gene's germline CDR1 is MDHEN and CDR2 SYDVKM. CDR3 residues: CAGSLSGNQPQHF. CDR3 DNA: TGTGCCGGCAGTTTGTCAGGGAATCAGCCCCAGCATTTT.

The chain recombines TRBV9 with TRBJ1-2; perhaps TRBD1 as D (5 bases). There are 15 residues in the CDR3. V lost 2 bases to trimming and J lost 3 bases, with 14 bases between them. The germline V gene has CDR1 SGDLS and CDR2 YYNGEE. This chain's CDR3 is CASSVSSGVDYGYTF. CDR3 DNA: TGTGCCAGCAGCGTTTCGTCGGGGGTTGACTATGGCTACACCTTC.

The rearrangement links TRBV29-1 to TRBJ1-1; possibly TRBD1 for D (5 bases). Germline V gives CDR1 SQVTM, CDR2 ANQGSEA. The CDR3 is made up of 11 amino acids. V lost 1 base to trimming and J lost 6 bases, with 6 bases between them. The CDR3 spells CSVEAGPEAFF. CDR3 in DNA: TGCAGCGTTGAAGCAGGGCCTGAAGCTTTCTTT.

This clone was counted once. This rearrangement joins TRBV19 to TRBJ2-1; the match to TRBD2 covers 11 bases. CDR3 length: 13 residues. V shed 5 bases, J shed 15 bases, and the junction held 9 bases outside the gene matches. Germline V lookup: CDR1 LNHDA, CDR2 SQIVND (reference sequence). In nucleotides, the CDR3 is TGTGCCAGTAGTTCCTCGACTAGCGGGAACCCGTTCTTC. It specifies CASSSSTSGNPFF.

The chain has TRBV4-1 and TRBJ2-2, with 14 bases aligning to TRBD2. The junction had 8 bases not matched to a gene; V was cut back by 3 bases and J by 5 bases. Germline values: CDR1 MGHRA, CDR2 YSYEKL. This CDR3 region has 18 residues. CDR3 loop: CASSHGTSGSFVTGELFF. DNA of the CDR3: TGCGCCAGCAGCCATGGGACTAGCGGGAGTTTTGTAACCGGGGAGCTGTTTTTT.

This rearrangement joins TRBV19 to TRBJ2-1, with D possibly TRBD2 on 7 matching bases. The V gene's germline CDR1 is LNHDA and CDR2 SQIVND (reference sequence). There are 14 residues in the CDR3. The V end lost 8 bases, the J end lost 0 bases, and 11 bases lay between the germline ends. The CDR3 is CASARGASYNEQFF. In DNA form, the CDR3 reads TGTGCCAGTGCCCGGGGGGCCTCCTACAATGAGCAGTTCTTC.

The V call is TRBV27, the J call TRBJ2-6; D is unresolved. Germline values: CDR1 MNHEY, CDR2 SMNVEV (reference sequence). V lost 10 bases and J lost 0, with 7 bases in between. CDR3 size: 13 residues. In DNA form, the CDR3 reads TGTGCCACAGGCCACTCTGGGGCCAACGTCCTGACTTTC. Translated: CATGHSGANVLTF.

The chain combines TRBV29-1 with TRBJ2-7, with D tentatively TRBD1 (6 bases). V lost 7 bases and J 5 bases, leaving 12 bases between the germline ends. The length of the CDR3 is 11 residues. Germline loops: CDR1 SQVTM, CDR2 ANQGSEA. The CDR3 DNA sequence: TGCAGCGGGGGAACAGGGAACGAGCAGTACTTC. Amino acid sequence: CSGGTGNEQYF.

V and J are TRBV6-5 and TRBJ2-5, with D tentatively TRBD2 (5 bases). This CDR3 has 15 amino acids. Trimming took off 1 base at V and 7 bases at J, with 16 bases between the two ends. Germline V gene data show CDR1 as MNHEY and CDR2 as SVGAGI. In DNA form, the CDR3 reads TGTGCCAGCAGTTACTACACGGGCCGACGGGGGACCCAGTACTTC. Protein sequence: CASSYYTGRRGTQYF.

The genes are TRBV7-9 and TRBJ1-5; 8 bases map to TRBD1. The CDR3 spans 14 residues. V trimming: 5 bases; J trimming: 6 bases; junction bases outside the gene matches: 6. Per germline, CDR1 SEHNR and CDR2 FQNEAQ (reference sequence). The CDR3 nucleotides read TGTGCCAGCAGCAACGCAGGGGGCGGTCAGCCCCAGCATTTT. Protein: CASSNAGGGQPQHF.

V and J are TRBV5-4 and TRBJ2-1, with 8 bases aligning to TRBD1. The CDR3 length is 16 residues. Germline CDR1 is SGHNT and CDR2 is YYREEE (reference sequence). V lost 0 bases, J lost 7 bases, and 9 bases stayed unmatched. The CDR3 is CASSLGLGQGTNEQFF. Here the CDR3 DNA reads TGTGCCAGCAGCTTGGGGCTCGGACAGGGTACGAATGAGCAGTTCTTC.

The V gene is TRBV19, the J gene TRBJ1-2; 8 positions match TRBD1. This CDR3 is 15 amino acids long. Germline-derived CDR1 and CDR2 are LNHDA and SQIVND (reference sequence). Unmatched junction bases numbered 9, after V lost 5 bases and J lost 4 bases. Written as DNA, the CDR3 is TGTGCCAGTAGTTTTTGGACAGGGAGGGGCTATGGCTACACCTTC. This translates into CASSFWTGRGYGYTF.

The chain employs TRBV6-5 and TRBJ1-1; 8 bases align to TRBD1. Losses at the gene ends were 2 bases for V and 1 base for J; bases not matched to a gene: 3. The CDR3 totals 15 residues. Germline values: CDR1 MNHEY, CDR2 SVGAGI. CDR3 sequence reads: CASSYAGTGNTEAFF. As DNA, the CDR3 is TGTGCCAGCAGTTACGCCGGGACAGGGAACACTGAAGCTTTCTTT.

The chain uses TRBV5-4 and TRBJ2-7; 8 nucleotides agree with TRBD2. V lost 4 bases and J lost 4; bases outside the gene matches: 13. CDR3 size: 16 residues. Germline CDR1 SGHNT, CDR2 YYREEE (reference sequence). The CDR3 nucleotides read TGTGCCAGCAGCCTGGGGGCGGGTAGCGGGATTTACGAGCAGTACTTC. Residues: CASSLGAGSGIYEQYF.

This sequence joins TRBV7-2 and TRBJ2-1, with D unclear. CDR1 is SGHTA and CDR2 is FQGNSA in the germline V gene. V was pared by 5 bases and J by 4 bases, with 9 bases between. This CDR3 region has 13 residues. The DNA for the CDR3 is TGTGCCAGCAGCCCGTACAGATACAATGAGCAGTTCTTC. It translates to CASSPYRYNEQFF.

This chain joins TRBV5-1 and TRBJ1-1; D gene unclear. The CDR3 has 15 residues. Germline V gives CDR1 SGHRS, CDR2 YFSETQ. V lost 3 bases to trimming and J lost 0 bases, with 12 bases between them. CDR3 coding DNA: TGCGCCAGCAGCTGGATGGACTCCATGAACACTGAAGCTTTCTTT. Protein product: CASSWMDSMNTEAFF. The entire variable domain, with the rest obtained from reference TRBV5-1 and TRBJ1-1, is as follows: KAGVTQTPRYLIKTRGQQVTLSCSPISGHRSVSWYQQTPGQGLQFLFEYFSETQRNKGNFPGRFSGRQFSNSRSEMNVSTLELGDSALYLCASSWMDSMNTEAFFGQGTRLTVV.